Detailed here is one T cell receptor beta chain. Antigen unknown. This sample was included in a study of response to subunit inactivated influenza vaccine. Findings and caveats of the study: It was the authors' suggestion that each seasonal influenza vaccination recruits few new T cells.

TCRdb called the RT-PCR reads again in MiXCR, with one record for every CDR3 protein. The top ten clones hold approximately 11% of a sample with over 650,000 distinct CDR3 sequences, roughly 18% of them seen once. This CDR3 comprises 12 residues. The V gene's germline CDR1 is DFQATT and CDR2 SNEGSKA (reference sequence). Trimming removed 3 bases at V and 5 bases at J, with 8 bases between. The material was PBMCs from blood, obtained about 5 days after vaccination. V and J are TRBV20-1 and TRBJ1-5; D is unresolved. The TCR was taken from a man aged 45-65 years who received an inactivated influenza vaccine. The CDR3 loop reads CSASPSYQPQHF. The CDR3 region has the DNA TGCAGTGCTAGTCCTTCCTATCAGCCCCAGCATTTT.